The rows below give T cell receptor beta chains drawn from one sample of a study of T-cell reconstitution after alpha-beta-depleted transplantation in children. TCRdb recomputed calls from the PCR reads with MiXCR, one row per CDR3 protein. The data show 55,000 to 70,000 distinct CDR3 sequences, roughly 10% seen once. Sequencing was performed on PBMCs, taken before TCRalphabeta/CD19-depleted stem cell transplant. These TCRs come from a boy aged 10-17 years with acute myeloid leukemia, due to receive a stem cell transplant. Both conserved end residues are part of each CDR3. Each record gives: V gene, D gene, J gene, clone size, CDR3 protein, CDR3 DNA. D genes are given only for firm matches. Clone size is stated in some rows and not others, as once, few, many or a class when expanded.

TRBV10-3	NA	TRBJ1-6	many	CAISDAGQYNSPLHF	TGTGCCATCAGTGACGCGGGACAATATAATTCACCCCTCCACTTT
TRBV11-2	NA	TRBJ1-1	many	CASSPPRGYEAFF	TGTGCCAGCAGCCCTCCTAGGGGGTACGAAGCTTTCTTT
TRBV12-3/TRBV12-4	TRBD1	TRBJ1-1	many	CASSLGQGNTEAFF	TGTGCCAGCAGTTTAGGACAGGGGAACACTGAAGCTTTCTTT
TRBV6-2/TRBV6-3	TRBD1	TRBJ1-5	NA	CASKPMGQGRNQPQHF	TGTGCCAGCAAACCTATGGGACAGGGGCGCAATCAGCCCCAGCATTTT
TRBV7-9	TRBD1	TRBJ2-7	many	CASSQLDRGDYEQYF	TGTGCCAGCAGCCAACTCGACAGGGGGGACTACGAGCAGTACTTC
TRBV6-5	TRBD2	TRBJ2-1	once	CASSYSGLAGPFSYNEQLF	TGTGCCAGCAGTTACTCGGGACTAGCGGGACCCTTCTCCTACAATGAGCAGTTATTC
TRBV4-2	NA	TRBJ1-1	many	CASSQDGSAILYTEAFF	TGTGCCAGCAGCCAAGATGGGTCAGCGATCCTTTATACTGAAGCTTTCTTT
TRBV9	TRBD1	TRBJ2-1	many	CASRDRSNEQFF	TGTGCCAGCAGGGACAGGAGTAATGAGCAGTTCTTC
TRBV24-1	NA	TRBJ2-3	many	CATSDSGTQYF	TGTGCCACCAGTGACTCGGGAACGCAGTATTTT
TRBV20-1	NA	TRBJ2-1	many	CSAKIASNYNEQFF	TGCAGTGCGAAGATCGCATCAAACTACAATGAGCAGTTCTTC
TRBV4-2	NA	TRBJ2-1	few	CASSQEGAGNEQFF	TGTGCCAGCAGCCAAGAGGGCGCGGGCAATGAGCAGTTCTTC
TRBV4-1	NA	TRBJ2-3	many	CASSQVGGYTDTQYF	TGCGCCAGCAGCCAAGTTGGGGGCTACACAGATACGCAGTATTTT
TRBV20-1	TRBD1	TRBJ2-3	NA	CSAHSDREHTQYF	TGCAGTGCTCACTCGGACAGGGAGCATACGCAGTATTTT
TRBV7-2	NA	TRBJ1-4	many	CASSPGFPNEKLFF	TGTGCCAGCAGCCCGGGCTTCCCTAATGAAAAACTGTTTTTT
TRBV6-6	NA	TRBJ2-3	many	CASSGVNTQYF	TGTGCCAGCAGTGGGGTTAATACGCAGTATTTT
TRBV20-1	NA	TRBJ2-5	many	CSAPKLIARGETQYF	TGCAGTGCTCCAAAATTGATAGCCAGGGGAGAGACCCAGTACTTC
TRBV29-1	TRBD2	TRBJ2-2	NA	CSVGRDYLTGELFF	TGCAGCGTCGGGAGGGACTACCTCACCGGGGAGCTGTTTTTT
TRBV18	TRBD1	TRBJ2-7	NA	CASSPPAGGREQYF	TGTGCCAGCTCACCACCGGCAGGGGGCAGAGAGCAGTACTTC
TRBV7-3	NA	TRBJ2-3	many	CASSPRGGGRGGDTQYF	TGTGCCAGCAGCCCACGGGGTGGCGGGAGAGGGGGAGATACGCAGTATTTT
TRBV7-2	NA	TRBJ1-5	few	CASSPYVGNQPQHF	TGTGCCAGCAGCCCTTATGTGGGCAATCAGCCCCAGCATTTT
TRBV20-1	NA	TRBJ1-1	many	CSARVTVFPEAFF	TGCAGTGCTAGAGTTACGGTGTTTCCTGAAGCTTTCTTT
TRBV6-4	NA	TRBJ2-2	many	CASTLTGSGYANTGELFF	TGTGCCAGCACCTTAACAGGGTCCGGATACGCGAACACCGGGGAGCTGTTTTTT
TRBV6-5	NA	TRBJ2-4	NA	CASSWAGTGKNIQYF	TGTGCCAGCAGTTGGGCCGGGACGGGGAAAAACATTCAGTACTTC
TRBV20-1	NA	TRBJ1-2	many	CSARHMGDYGYTF	TGCAGTGCTAGACATATGGGGGACTATGGCTACACCTTC
TRBV4-2	NA	TRBJ2-2	many	CASSPHRGGRTGELFF	TGTGCCAGCAGCCCTCACAGGGGGGGAAGAACCGGGGAGCTGTTTTTT
TRBV3-1	NA	TRBJ1-3	NA	CASSYRDAYSGNTIYF	TGTGCCAGCAGCTACCGGGACGCATACTCTGGAAACACCATATATTTT
TRBV4-2	TRBD2	TRBJ2-1	NA	CASSPLPSGGWSSYNEQFF	TGTGCCAGCAGCCCCCTGCCTAGCGGGGGTTGGAGCTCCTACAATGAGCAGTTCTTC
TRBV7-2	NA	TRBJ2-1	many	CASSPGVGAGGRNEQFF	TGTGCCAGCAGCCCTGGTGTTGGTGCCGGGGGAAGGAATGAGCAGTTCTTC
TRBV5-1	TRBD1	TRBJ1-3	many	CASSRDRVGNTIYF	TGCGCCAGCAGCCGCGACAGGGTTGGAAACACCATATATTTT
TRBV30	NA	TRBJ2-7	few	CAWIGVTYEQYF	TGTGCCTGGATCGGGGTTACCTACGAGCAGTACTTC
TRBV12-3/TRBV12-4	NA	TRBJ2-6	once	CASSLWDGSSGANVLTF	TGTGCCAGCTCACTATGGGACGGGAGCTCTGGGGCCAACGTCCTGACTTTC
TRBV12-3/TRBV12-4	NA	TRBJ1-1	many	CASSFILAGKNTEAFF	TGTGCCAGCAGTTTTATCCTAGCGGGGAAGAACACTGAAGCTTTCTTT
TRBV25-1	NA	TRBJ1-1	NA	CASWTAQNTEAFF	TGTGCCAGTTGGACAGCCCAGAACACTGAAGCTTTCTTT
TRBV12-3/TRBV12-4	NA	TRBJ1-1	many	CASRQDTDTEAFF	TGTGCCAGCAGACAAGACACCGACACTGAAGCTTTCTTT
TRBV7-2	NA	TRBJ2-3	many	CASSLLPDTQYF	TGTGCCAGCAGCTTATTGCCAGATACGCAGTATTTT
TRBV24-1	TRBD1	TRBJ2-3	many	CATRDHGTENTDTQYF	TGTGCCACCAGGGACCACGGGACAGAGAACACAGATACGCAGTATTTT
TRBV11-2	NA	TRBJ1-3	many	CASSFGGQSGNTIYF	TGTGCCAGCAGCTTTGGGGGGCAGTCGGGAAACACCATATATTTT
TRBV4-3	NA	TRBJ2-5	medium-sized	CASSQDWARQETQYF	TGCGCCAGCAGCCAAGATTGGGCTAGACAAGAGACCCAGTACTTC
TRBV7-3	NA	TRBJ1-2	many	CASSLATGYTNYGYTF	TGTGCCAGCAGCTTAGCGACAGGTTACACTAACTATGGCTACACCTTC
TRBV11-2	NA	TRBJ1-4	many	CASSLVGASEKLFF	TGTGCCAGCAGCTTAGTGGGGGCGAGTGAAAAACTGTTTTTT